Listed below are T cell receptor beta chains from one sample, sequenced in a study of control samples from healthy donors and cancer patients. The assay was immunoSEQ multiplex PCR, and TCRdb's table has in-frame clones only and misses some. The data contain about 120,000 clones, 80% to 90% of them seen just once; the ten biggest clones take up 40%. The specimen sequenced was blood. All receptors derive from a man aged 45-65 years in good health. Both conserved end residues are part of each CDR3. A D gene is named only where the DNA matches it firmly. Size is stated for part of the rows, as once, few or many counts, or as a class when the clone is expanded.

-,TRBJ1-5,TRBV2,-,CASSQQGPYSNQPQHF,TGTGCCAGCAGCCAGCAGGGGCCCTATAGCAATCAGCCCCAGCATTTT
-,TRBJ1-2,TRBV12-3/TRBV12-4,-,CASMGRNSYGYTF,TGTGCCAGCATGGGACGTAATTCCTATGGCTACACCTTC
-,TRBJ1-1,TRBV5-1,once,CASSLASRGTEAFF,TGCGCCAGCAGCTTGGCCAGCAGAGGGACTGAAGCTTTCTTT
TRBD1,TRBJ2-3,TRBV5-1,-,CASSSSPRTGSTDTQYF,TGCGCCAGCAGCTCCTCACCCCGGACAGGGAGCACAGATACGCAGTATTTT
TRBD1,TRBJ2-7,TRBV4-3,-,CASSFGTGGSYEQYF,TGCGCCAGCAGCTTCGGGACAGGGGGATCCTACGAGCAGTACTTC
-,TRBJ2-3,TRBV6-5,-,CASSRGASTDTQYF,TGTGCCAGCAGTCGTGGGGCTAGCACAGATACGCAGTATTTT
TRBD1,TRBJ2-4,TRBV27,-,CASSLTGTAQYF,TGTGCCAGCAGTTTAACAGGGACAGCTCAGTACTTC
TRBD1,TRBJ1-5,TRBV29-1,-,CSVDAGGAGNQPQHF,TGCAGCGTTGACGCAGGGGGCGCAGGCAATCAGCCCCAGCATTTT
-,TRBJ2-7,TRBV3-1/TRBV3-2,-,CASSLAGYEQYF,TGTGCCAGCAGCCTTGCGGGATACGAGCAGTACTTC
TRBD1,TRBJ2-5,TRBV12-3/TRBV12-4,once,CASSPDRVRTQYF,TGTGCCAGCAGCCCTGACAGGGTCCGGACCCAGTACTTC
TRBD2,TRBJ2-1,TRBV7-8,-,CASSYGTSGGATYNEQFF,TGTGCCAGCAGCTACGGGACTAGCGGGGGGGCAACCTACAATGAGCAGTTCTTC
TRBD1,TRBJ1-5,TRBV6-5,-,CASNTIQGADQPQHF,TGTGCCAGCAATACAATTCAGGGGGCCGATCAGCCCCAGCATTTT
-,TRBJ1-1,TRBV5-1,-,CASSLTQNPNTEAFF,TGCGCCAGCAGCTTGACTCAAAACCCGAACACTGAAGCTTTCTTT
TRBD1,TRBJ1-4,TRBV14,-,CASSQGRQGEGKLFF,TGTGCCAGCAGCCAAGGTCGACAGGGTGAAGGGAAACTGTTTTTT
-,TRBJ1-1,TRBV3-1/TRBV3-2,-,CASSPTGPPVEAFF,TGTGCCAGCAGCCCTACAGGGCCGCCCGTTGAAGCTTTCTTT